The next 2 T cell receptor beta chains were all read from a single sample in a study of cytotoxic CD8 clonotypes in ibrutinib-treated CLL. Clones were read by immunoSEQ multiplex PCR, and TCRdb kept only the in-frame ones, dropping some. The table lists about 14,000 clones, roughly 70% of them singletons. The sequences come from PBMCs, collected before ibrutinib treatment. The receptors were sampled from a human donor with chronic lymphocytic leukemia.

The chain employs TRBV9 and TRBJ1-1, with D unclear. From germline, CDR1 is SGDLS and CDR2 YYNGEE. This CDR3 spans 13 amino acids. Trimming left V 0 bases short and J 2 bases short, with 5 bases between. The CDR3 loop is CASSVASNTEAFF. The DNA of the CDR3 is TGTGCCAGCAGCGTAGCTTCCAACACTGAAGCTTTCTTT.

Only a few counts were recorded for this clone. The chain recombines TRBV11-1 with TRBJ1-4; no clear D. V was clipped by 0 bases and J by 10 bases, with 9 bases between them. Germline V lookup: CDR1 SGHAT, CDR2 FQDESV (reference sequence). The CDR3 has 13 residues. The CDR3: CASSLAFGGKLFF. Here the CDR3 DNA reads TGTGCCAGCAGCTTAGCTTTTGGAGGAAAACTGTTTTTT.